One and the same sample provided the 6 T cell receptor beta chains below, sequenced in a study of blood T cell repertoires in COVID-19. Clones were read by immunoSEQ multiplex PCR, and TCRdb kept only the in-frame ones, dropping some. The profile shows 130,000 to 150,000 clones, roughly 88% of them singletons. The sample comprised peripheral blood. The receptors were sampled from a man aged 60-69 years with active or convalescent COVID-19.

The gene calls are TRBV4-1 and TRBJ2-1; 7 positions match TRBD1. The trim removed 0 bases at V and 6 bases at J, leaving 8 bases unmatched. The CDR3 has 16 residues. Germline CDR1 is MGHRA and CDR2 is YSYEKL. The CDR3 sequence is CASSQDHGQVVNEQFF. The CDR3 DNA sequence: TGCGCCAGCAGCCAAGATCATGGACAGGTAGTCAATGAGCAGTTCTTC.

The rearrangement joins TRBV27 to TRBJ2-7; 10 bases match TRBD2. This CDR3 contains 16 residues. J gave up 3 bases and V 2 bases, and 7 bases lay outside the gene matches. Germline loops: CDR1 MNHEY, CDR2 SMNVEV (reference sequence). The CDR3 is CASSLMAGTSVYEQYF. In DNA form, the CDR3 reads TGTGCCAGCAGTTTAATGGCCGGGACTAGCGTCTACGAGCAGTACTTC.

This chain joins TRBV12-3 or TRBV12-4 and TRBJ2-2, with D possibly matching TRBD2 (5 bases). The CDR3 is 12 amino acids. The V and J ends lost 6 bases and 4 bases respectively, with 6 bases between them. CDR3 sequence reads: CASRGSTGELFF. As DNA, the CDR3 is TGTGCCAGCAGGGGGAGCACCGGGGAGCTGTTTTTT.

This chain connects TRBV4-3 to TRBJ1-2; TRBD1 matches 9 bases. CDR3 size: 13 residues. CDR1 LGHNA and CDR2 YSLEER come from the germline V gene. V gave up 4 bases and J gave up 7 bases; unmatched junction bases: 4. The CDR3 sequence is CASSRVDRGGYTF. The CDR3 nucleotides are TGCGCCAGCAGCCGCGTGGACAGGGGTGGCTACACCTTC.

This chain connects TRBV7-8 to TRBJ2-5, with D possibly matching TRBD1 (6 bases). CDR1 SGHVS and CDR2 FQNEAQ come from the germline V gene. This CDR3 has 17 amino acids. V lost 4 bases to trimming and J lost 0 bases, with 18 bases between them. The CDR3 loop reads CASSSPPSGQHQETQYF. For the CDR3, the DNA is TGTGCCAGCAGCTCGCCCCCCTCTGGACAGCACCAAGAGACCCAGTACTTC. Looking up the rest from reference TRBV7-8 and TRBJ2-5 gives the full variable domain: GAGVSQSPRYKVAKRGQDVALRCDPISGHVSLFWYQQALGQGPEFLTYFQNEAQLDKSGLPSDRFFAERPEGSVSTLKIQRTQQEDSAVYLCASSSPPSGQHQETQYFGPGTRLLVL.

The genes are TRBV5-8 and TRBJ1-1; D unresolved. The CDR3 is 15 residues long. Trimming stripped 4 bases from V and 0 bases from J, with 13 bases between. Germline V CDR1 and CDR2: SGHTS, YDEGEE. The CDR3 sequence: CASSPLMGMNTEAFF. In nucleotides, the CDR3 is TGTGCCAGCAGCCCCCTTATGGGCATGAACACTGAAGCTTTCTTT.